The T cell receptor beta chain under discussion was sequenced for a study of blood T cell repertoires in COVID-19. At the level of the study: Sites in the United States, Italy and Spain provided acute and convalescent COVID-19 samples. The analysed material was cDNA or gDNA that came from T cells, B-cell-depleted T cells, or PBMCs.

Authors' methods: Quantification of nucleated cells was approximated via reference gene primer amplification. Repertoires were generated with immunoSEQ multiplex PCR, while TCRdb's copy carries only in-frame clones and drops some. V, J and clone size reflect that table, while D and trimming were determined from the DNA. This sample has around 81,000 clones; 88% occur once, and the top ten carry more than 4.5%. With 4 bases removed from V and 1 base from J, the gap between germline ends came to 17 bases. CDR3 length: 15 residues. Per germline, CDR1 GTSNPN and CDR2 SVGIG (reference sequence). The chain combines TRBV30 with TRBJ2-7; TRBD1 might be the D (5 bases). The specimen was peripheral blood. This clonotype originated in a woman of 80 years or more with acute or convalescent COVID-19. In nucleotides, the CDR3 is TGTGCCTGGACCCACGAATGGGGCCGGTCCTACGAGCAGTACTTC. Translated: CAWTHEWGRSYEQYF.